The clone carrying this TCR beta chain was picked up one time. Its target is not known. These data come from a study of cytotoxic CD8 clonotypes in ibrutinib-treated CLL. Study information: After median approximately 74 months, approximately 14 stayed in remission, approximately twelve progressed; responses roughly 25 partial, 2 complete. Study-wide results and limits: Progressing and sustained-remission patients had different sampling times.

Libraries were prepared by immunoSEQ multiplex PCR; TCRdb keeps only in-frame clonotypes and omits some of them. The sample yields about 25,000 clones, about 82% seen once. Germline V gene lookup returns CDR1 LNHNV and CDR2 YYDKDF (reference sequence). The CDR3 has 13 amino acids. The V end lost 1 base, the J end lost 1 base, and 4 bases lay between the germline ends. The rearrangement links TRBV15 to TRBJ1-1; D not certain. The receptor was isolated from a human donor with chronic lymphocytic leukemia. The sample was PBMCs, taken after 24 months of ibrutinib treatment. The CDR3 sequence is CATSRGGNTEAFF. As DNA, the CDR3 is TGTGCCACCAGCAGAGGTGGGAACACTGAAGCTTTCTTT. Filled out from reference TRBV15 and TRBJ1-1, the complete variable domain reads DAMVIQNPRYQVTQFGKPVTLSCSQTLNHNVMYWYQQKSSQAPKLLFHYYDKDFNNEADTPDNFQSRRPNTSFCFLDIRSPGLGDTAMYLCATSRGGNTEAFFGQGTRLTVV.